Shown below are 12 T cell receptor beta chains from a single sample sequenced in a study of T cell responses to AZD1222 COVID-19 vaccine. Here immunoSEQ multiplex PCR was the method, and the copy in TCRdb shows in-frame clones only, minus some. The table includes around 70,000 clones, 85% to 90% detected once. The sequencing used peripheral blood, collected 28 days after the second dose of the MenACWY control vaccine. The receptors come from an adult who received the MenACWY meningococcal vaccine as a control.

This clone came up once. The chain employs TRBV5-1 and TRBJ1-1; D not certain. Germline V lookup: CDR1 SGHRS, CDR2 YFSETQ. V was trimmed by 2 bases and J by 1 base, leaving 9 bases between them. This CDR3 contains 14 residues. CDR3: CASSFTGRNTEAFF. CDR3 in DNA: TGCGCCAGCAGCTTTACCGGGAGGAACACTGAAGCTTTCTTT.

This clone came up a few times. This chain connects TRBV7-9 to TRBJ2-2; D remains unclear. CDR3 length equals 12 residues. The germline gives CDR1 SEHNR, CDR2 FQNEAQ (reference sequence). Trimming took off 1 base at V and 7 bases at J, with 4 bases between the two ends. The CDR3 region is CASSLEGGELFF. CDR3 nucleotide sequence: TGTGCCAGCAGCTTAGAAGGCGGGGAGCTGTTTTTT.

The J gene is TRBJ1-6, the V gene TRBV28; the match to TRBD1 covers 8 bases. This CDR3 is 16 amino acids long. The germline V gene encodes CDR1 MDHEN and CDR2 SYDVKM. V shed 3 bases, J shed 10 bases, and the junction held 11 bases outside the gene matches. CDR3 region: CASSLDRVEGSSPLHF. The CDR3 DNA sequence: TGTGCCAGCAGTTTGGACAGGGTAGAGGGGAGCTCACCCCTCCACTTT.

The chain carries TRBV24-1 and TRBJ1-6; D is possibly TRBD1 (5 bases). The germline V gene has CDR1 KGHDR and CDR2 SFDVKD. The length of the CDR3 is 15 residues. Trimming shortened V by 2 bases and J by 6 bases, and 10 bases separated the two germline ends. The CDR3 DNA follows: TGTGCCACCAGTGATTCCAGGGTCGGTAATTCACCCCTCCACTTT. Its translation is CATSDSRVGNSPLHF.

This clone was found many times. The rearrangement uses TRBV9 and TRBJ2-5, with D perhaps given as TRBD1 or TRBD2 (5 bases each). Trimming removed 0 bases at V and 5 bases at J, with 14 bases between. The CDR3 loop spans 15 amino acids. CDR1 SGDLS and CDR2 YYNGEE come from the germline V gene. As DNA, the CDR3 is TGTGCCAGCAGCGTAGCAGGGACCCCCGGGGAGACCCAGTACTTC. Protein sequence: CASSVAGTPGETQYF.

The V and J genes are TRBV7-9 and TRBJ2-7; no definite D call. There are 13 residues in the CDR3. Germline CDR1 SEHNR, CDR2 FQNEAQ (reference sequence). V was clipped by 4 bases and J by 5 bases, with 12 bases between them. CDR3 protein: CASSSGASNEQYF. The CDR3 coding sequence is TGTGCCAGCAGCTCCGGAGCGAGCAACGAGCAGTACTTC.

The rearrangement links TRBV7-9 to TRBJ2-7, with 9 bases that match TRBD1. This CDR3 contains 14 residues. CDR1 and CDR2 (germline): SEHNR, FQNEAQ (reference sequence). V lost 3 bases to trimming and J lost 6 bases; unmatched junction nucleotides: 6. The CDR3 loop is CASSLWDRVGEQYF. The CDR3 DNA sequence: TGTGCCAGCAGCTTGTGGGACAGGGTCGGCGAGCAGTACTTC.

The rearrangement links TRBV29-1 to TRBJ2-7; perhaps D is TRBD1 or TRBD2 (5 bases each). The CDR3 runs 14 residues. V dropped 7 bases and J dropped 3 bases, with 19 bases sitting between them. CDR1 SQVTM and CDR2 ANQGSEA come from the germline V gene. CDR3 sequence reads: CSAEVGVGYYEQYF. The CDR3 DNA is TGCAGCGCCGAAGTGGGGGTTGGGTACTACGAGCAGTACTTC.

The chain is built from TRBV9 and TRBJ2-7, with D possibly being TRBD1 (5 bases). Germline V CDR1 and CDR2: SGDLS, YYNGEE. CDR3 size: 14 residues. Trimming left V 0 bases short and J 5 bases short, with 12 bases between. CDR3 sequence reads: CASSVGGRANEQYF. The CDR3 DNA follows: TGTGCCAGCAGCGTAGGAGGCAGGGCAAACGAGCAGTACTTC.

The CDR3 spells CASSQDRTPGGYTF. The CDR3 nucleotides read TGCGCCAGCAGCCAAGATAGGACTCCCGGCGGCTACACCTTC. V and J are TRBV4-3 and TRBJ1-2; no clear D gene. V dropped 0 bases and J dropped 8 bases, with 13 bases sitting between them. This CDR3 comprises 14 residues. Germline loops: CDR1 LGHNA, CDR2 YSLEER.

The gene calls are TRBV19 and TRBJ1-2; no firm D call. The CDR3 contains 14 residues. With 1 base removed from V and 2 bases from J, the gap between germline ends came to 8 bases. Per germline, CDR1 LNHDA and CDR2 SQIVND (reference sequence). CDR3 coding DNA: TGTGCCAGTAGTATAGTTCCCAACAACTATGGCTACACCTTC. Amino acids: CASSIVPNNYGYTF.

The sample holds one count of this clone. CDR3 in DNA: TGCGCCAGCAGCCACGGGACAGAAGGCTACACCTTC. Translation gives CASSHGTEGYTF. This chain uses TRBV4-3 with TRBJ1-2; 7 nucleotides match TRBD1. This CDR3 has 12 amino acids. The germline CDR1 and CDR2 sequences are LGHNA and YSLEER. The J segment lost 8 bases and the V segment lost 3 bases, leaving 3 bases of the junction unmatched.